The 28 T cell receptor beta chains given below trace back to one sample, sequenced in a study of OX40 agonist ivuxolimab in advanced cancers. TCRdb's copy holds only in-frame clones and misses some; the assay was immunoSEQ multiplex PCR. Of 95,000 to 150,000 clones in the sample, 85% to 95% are singletons; the top ten hold under 0.9%. This material consisted of CD4+ or CD8+ T cells sorted from blood, taken in a trial of the OX40 agonist ivuxolimab. The receptor source for this set is an adult with an advanced solid tumor such as melanoma, head and neck, liver or kidney cancer.

The chain recombines TRBV18 with TRBJ2-5; D is perhaps TRBD1 (5 bases). Germline lookup yields CDR1 KGHSH and CDR2 LQKENI. V lost 4 bases and J lost 0, with 12 bases in between. The CDR3 consists of 15 residues. The CDR3: CASSLTSGYQETQYF. The CDR3, as DNA: TGTGCCAGCTCACTGACTTCAGGGTACCAAGAGACCCAGTACTTC.

This rearrangement joins TRBV13 to TRBJ2-7, with a tentative D call TRBD1 (6 bases). This CDR3 is 15 amino acids long. Trimming removed 1 base from V and 1 base from J, with 11 bases in between. From germline, CDR1 is PRHDT and CDR2 FYEKMQ (reference sequence). The CDR3 nucleotides read TGTGCCAGCAGCTTAGATGGGACATTGTCCTACGAGCAGTACTTC. Amino acid sequence: CASSLDGTLSYEQYF.

The genes are TRBV4-2 and TRBJ2-5, with 11 nucleotides matching TRBD2. Trimming took 1 base from V and 1 from J; bases not matched to a gene: 5. Germline V CDR1 and CDR2: LGHNA, YNFKEQ. The CDR3 loop spans 17 amino acids. The CDR3 sequence is CASSQGASGRPQETQYF. The DNA of the CDR3 is TGTGCCAGCAGCCAAGGGGCTAGCGGGAGGCCCCAAGAGACCCAGTACTTC.

The chain carries TRBV28 and TRBJ1-1; no clear D gene. Trimming removed 5 bases from V and 1 base from J, with 5 bases in between. The CDR3 runs 12 residues. Germline V gene lookup returns CDR1 MDHEN and CDR2 SYDVKM. The DNA of the CDR3 is TGTGCCAGCAGTCTGACGAACACTGAAGCTTTCTTT. Amino acids: CASSLTNTEAFF.

V usage is TRBV9 and J usage is TRBJ1-4; perhaps TRBD1 as D (5 bases). The germline V gene encodes CDR1 SGDLS and CDR2 YYNGEE. Trimming shortened V by 0 bases and J by 0 bases, and 9 bases separated the two germline ends. The CDR3 is made up of 16 amino acids. The CDR3 region is CASSVGGSSTNEKLFF. CDR3 coding DNA: TGTGCCAGCAGCGTAGGGGGGAGTTCAACTAATGAAAAACTGTTTTTT.

This rearrangement joins TRBV18 to TRBJ2-7, with D possibly TRBD2 on 6 matching bases. Germline CDR1 KGHSH, CDR2 LQKENI. The CDR3 covers 15 residues. V dropped 2 bases and J dropped 2 bases, with 13 bases sitting between them. CDR3 sequence reads: CASSPTLGGPYEQYF. CDR3 sequence (DNA): TGTGCCAGCTCACCAACACTCGGGGGTCCCTACGAGCAGTACTTC.

This chain links TRBV5-6 with TRBJ2-1; 13 nucleotides match TRBD2. The ends lost 4 bases at V and 9 bases at J; junction bases unmatched: 10. In germline, CDR1 is SGHDT, CDR2 YYEEEE. This CDR3 region has 16 residues. CDR3: CASSAWTSGRRVEQFF. DNA for the CDR3: TGTGCCAGCAGCGCTTGGACTAGCGGGAGAAGAGTTGAGCAGTTCTTC.

This clone was seen ten or more times. This chain connects TRBV13 to TRBJ2-2; D gene ambiguous. CDR3 size: 13 residues. V was trimmed by 6 bases and J by 5 bases, leaving 10 bases between them. Per the germline V gene, CDR1 is PRHDT and CDR2 is FYEKMQ (reference sequence). The DNA of the CDR3 is TGTGCCAGCAGTTTCAAGGGAACCGGGGAGCTGTTTTTT. Residues: CASSFKGTGELFF.

The chain combines TRBV9 with TRBJ1-1, with 10 bases matching TRBD1. After removal of 4 bases from V and 6 bases from J, the junction contained 6 bases not matched to a gene. The CDR3 extends over 14 amino acids. Germline CDR1 and CDR2: SGDLS and YYNGEE. In DNA form, the CDR3 reads TGTGCCAGCAGCTTACTGACAGGGGGCTCTGAAGCTTTCTTT. This gives the protein CASSLLTGGSEAFF.

The V gene is TRBV27, the J gene TRBJ2-7; 8 bases are shared with TRBD1. The CDR3 loop spans 14 amino acids. Germline lookup yields CDR1 MNHEY and CDR2 SMNVEV (reference sequence). Trimming removed 10 bases from V and 3 bases from J; junction bases left unmatched: 11. The DNA for the CDR3 is TGTGCCACCCAGTTAATGACAGGGGACTACGAGCAGTACTTC. Residues: CATQLMTGDYEQYF.

V and J are TRBV9 and TRBJ2-5; 8 nucleotides match TRBD1. CDR1 and CDR2 from the germline V gene are SGDLS and YYNGEE. The CDR3 covers 15 residues. The V segment lost 5 bases and the J segment 3 bases; nucleotides outside the gene matches: 9. The CDR3 loop reads CASSYQGAQEETQYF. The CDR3 nucleotides read TGTGCCAGCAGTTACCAGGGGGCGCAGGAAGAGACCCAGTACTTC. Based on the CDR3 plus reference TRBV9 and TRBJ2-5, the full variable domain is DSGVTQTPKHLITATGQRVTLRCSPRSGDLSVYWYQQSLDQGLQFLIQYYNGEERAKGNILERFSAQQFPDLHSELNLSSLELGDSALYFCASSYQGAQEETQYFGPGTRLLVL.

The rearrangement links TRBV6-5 to TRBJ2-3; possible D gene TRBD2, 6 bases. Per germline, CDR1 MNHEY and CDR2 SVGAGI. This CDR3 is built from 14 residues. V was clipped by 4 bases and J by 5 bases, with 13 bases between them. As DNA, the CDR3 is TGTGCCAGCAGTTCCCGGGACTTGGGAGATACGCAGTATTTT. Encoded protein: CASSSRDLGDTQYF.

The count of this clone is one. The chain links TRBV6-5 to TRBJ2-7, with D possibly matching TRBD2 (7 bases). Germline assignment: CDR1 MNHEY and CDR2 SVGAGI. The germline V and J ends were trimmed by 7 bases and 3 bases, with 19 bases remaining between them. The CDR3 extends over 15 amino acids. CDR3 sequence reads: CASTPRTAGNYEQYF. CDR3 in DNA: TGTGCCAGCACACCCCGGACAGCGGGAAACTACGAGCAGTACTTC.

This clone occurred once. The chain combines TRBV12-5 with TRBJ2-2; 9 nucleotides match TRBD1. Germline V gene data show CDR1 as LGHNT and CDR2 as FRNRAP. The CDR3 contains 18 residues. V shed 4 bases and J 4 bases; nucleotides not matched to a gene: 13. Written as DNA, the CDR3 is TGTGCTAGTGGTTCCCTCGGACAGGGGTCGTCTCCCACCGGGGAGCTGTTTTTT. It translates to CASGSLGQGSSPTGELFF. Looking up the rest from reference TRBV12-5 and TRBJ2-2 gives the full variable domain: DARVTQTPRHKVTEMGQEVTMRCQPILGHNTVFWYRQTMMQGLELLAYFRNRAPLDDSGMPKDRFSAEMPDATLATLKIQPSEPRDSAVYFCASGSLGQGSSPTGELFFGEGSRLTVL.

This clone came up a few times. The V and J genes are TRBV6-1 and TRBJ1-2; D not certain. This CDR3 spans 14 amino acids. The V gene's germline CDR1 is MNHNS and CDR2 SASEGT. The V and J ends lost 7 bases and 8 bases respectively, with 20 bases between them. This chain's CDR3 is CASIVSLWNRGYTF. The CDR3, as DNA: TGTGCCAGCATCGTCTCCTTGTGGAACCGAGGCTACACCTTC.

The rearrangement uses TRBV19 and TRBJ1-1; D might be TRBD1 (5 bases). Trimming stripped 10 bases from V and 1 base from J, with 13 bases between. CDR3 length: 13 amino acids. Germline V gene data show CDR1 as LNHDA and CDR2 as SQIVND (reference sequence). For the CDR3, the DNA is TGTGCCACACGGACACTAGAGAACACTGAAGCTTTCTTT. Amino acids: CATRTLENTEAFF.

The chain couples TRBV5-1 to TRBJ2-3, with D perhaps being TRBD1 or TRBD2 (5 bases each). Trimming took 4 bases from V and 0 from J, leaving 9 bases between them. Germline CDR1 SGHRS, CDR2 YFSETQ. This CDR3 comprises 14 residues. The CDR3 spells CASSDWDSTDTQYF. CDR3 in DNA: TGCGCCAGCAGCGACTGGGACAGCACAGATACGCAGTATTTT.

The rearrangement links TRBV28 to TRBJ2-7; 12 nucleotides align to TRBD2. The CDR3 spans 15 residues. The V segment lost 4 bases and the J segment 1 base; nucleotides outside the gene matches: 2. Germline V gene sequence: CDR1 MDHEN, CDR2 SYDVKM. The CDR3 bases are TGTGCCAGCAGTTATGGACTAGCGGGGTCCTACGAGCAGTACTTC. It translates to CASSYGLAGSYEQYF.

The gene calls are TRBV7-6 and TRBJ2-2; 9 bases agree with TRBD1. Germline CDR1 is SGHVS and CDR2 is FNYEAQ. This CDR3 region has 15 residues. After removal of 3 bases from V and 4 bases from J, the junction contained 3 bases not matched to a gene. CDR3 nucleotides: TGTGCCAGCAGCTTGGGACAGGGCCCCACCGGGGAGCTGTTTTTT. Amino acids: CASSLGQGPTGELFF.

V and J are TRBV28 and TRBJ2-7; tentatively, D is TRBD2 (5 bases). V was clipped by 4 bases and J by 5 bases, with 18 bases between them. This CDR3 is built from 15 residues. From germline, CDR1 is MDHEN and CDR2 SYDVKM. The CDR3 loop is CASSSPRVGSHEQYF. The CDR3 bases are TGTGCCAGCAGTTCCCCGAGGGTTGGTAGCCACGAGCAGTACTTC.

This chain connects TRBV19 to TRBJ1-6, with 11 bases lining up with TRBD1. Germline V CDR1 and CDR2: LNHDA, SQIVND (reference sequence). Unmatched junction bases numbered 9, after V lost 3 bases and J lost 5 bases. The CDR3 is made up of 18 amino acids. The CDR3 loop is CASSIRWTGGADNSPLHF. The CDR3 DNA reads as TGTGCCAGTAGTATCCGTTGGACAGGGGGCGCGGATAATTCACCCCTCCACTTT.

This rearrangement joins TRBV7-2 to TRBJ2-2; 7 positions agree with TRBD2. This CDR3 comprises 14 residues. V shed 3 bases, J shed 4 bases, and the junction held 2 bases outside the gene matches. Germline V lookup: CDR1 SGHTA, CDR2 FQGNSA. In nucleotides, the CDR3 is TGTGCCAGCAGCTTGGGACTAAGCACCGGGGAGCTGTTTTTT. Protein: CASSLGLSTGELFF.

V usage is TRBV30 and J usage is TRBJ1-5; 9 nucleotides align to TRBD1. The CDR3 consists of 14 residues. The V gene end was trimmed by 3 bases and the J gene end by 4 bases; junction bases not matched to a gene: 4. Per germline, CDR1 GTSNPN and CDR2 SVGIG (reference sequence). In nucleotides, the CDR3 is TGTGCCTGGAGCCCGGGACAGGGTAATCAGCCCCAGCATTTT. Protein: CAWSPGQGNQPQHF. Full variable domain (rest looked up from reference TRBV30 and TRBJ1-5): SQTIHQWPATLVQPVGSPLSLECTVEGTSNPNLYWYRQAAGRGLQLLFYSVGIGQISSEVPQNLSASRPQDRQFILSSKKLLLSDSGFYLCAWSPGQGNQPQHFGDGTRLSIL.

V usage is TRBV19 and J usage is TRBJ1-5, with no clear D. Per the germline V gene, CDR1 is LNHDA and CDR2 is SQIVND (reference sequence). V gave up 7 bases and J gave up 3 bases, with 19 bases separating them. The CDR3 consists of 16 residues. The CDR3 DNA reads TGTGCCAGTAACACCTATAGTGCCGGAATCAATCAGCCCCAGCATTTT. Encoded protein: CASNTYSAGINQPQHF.

The chain links TRBV6-1 to TRBJ1-5, with 9 positions matching TRBD1. Trimming at V came to 6 bases and at J to 7 bases, leaving 10 bases not matched to a gene. CDR3 size: 15 residues. Germline CDR1 and CDR2: MNHNS and SASEGT. CDR3 loop: CASSPRTGVYQPQHF. The CDR3 DNA follows: TGTGCCAGCAGCCCTCGGACAGGGGTATACCAGCCCCAGCATTTT.

The chain carries TRBV18 and TRBJ2-1; TRBD2 matches 13 bases. Trimming cost V 6 bases and J 8 bases; bases outside gene matches: 13. The CDR3 is 17 amino acids. Germline CDR1 and CDR2: KGHSH and LQKENI. CDR3 in DNA: TGTGCCAGCTCCCCATCACCTTTACTAGCGGGAGGGGATGAGCAGTTCTTC. Translated: CASSPSPLLAGGDEQFF.

The chain uses TRBV28 and TRBJ1-4, with TRBD1 matching over 7 bases. This CDR3 has 14 residues. Germline trimming cut 6 bases from V and 4 bases from J; bases unmatched to any gene: 5. Germline V gives CDR1 MDHEN, CDR2 SYDVKM. The DNA for the CDR3 is TGTGCCAGCAGCCCGGGACAGATTAATGAAAAACTGTTTTTT. It specifies CASSPGQINEKLFF.

This chain uses TRBV6-1 with TRBJ1-1; TRBD1 matches 7 bases. This CDR3 contains 14 residues. From germline, CDR1 is MNHNS and CDR2 SASEGT. J was trimmed by 3 bases and V by 6 bases; bases with no gene match: 7. As DNA, the CDR3 is TGTGCCAGCAGCGAGAACAGGGGTGACACTGAAGCTTTCTTT. Residues: CASSENRGDTEAFF.